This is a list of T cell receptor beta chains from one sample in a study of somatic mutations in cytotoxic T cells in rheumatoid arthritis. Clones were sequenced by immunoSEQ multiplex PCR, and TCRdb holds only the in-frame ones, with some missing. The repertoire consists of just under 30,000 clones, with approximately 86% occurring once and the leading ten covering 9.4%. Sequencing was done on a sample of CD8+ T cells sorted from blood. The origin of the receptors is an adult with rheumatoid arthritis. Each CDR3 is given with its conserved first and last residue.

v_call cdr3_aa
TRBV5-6 CASSGSGTSGWNEQFF
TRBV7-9 CASSFWFEGVSYEQYF
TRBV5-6 CASSLIAGRDEQFF
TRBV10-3 CAIRELADNEQFF
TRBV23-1 CASSHPGYGGLFF
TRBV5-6 CASSPGQGSGYTF
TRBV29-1 CSVELRQGNIDEQFF
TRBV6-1 CASSEGTGAEYGYTF
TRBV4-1 CASSQDGLAGTDTQYF
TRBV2 CASSKTSGGINEQFF